The 30 T cell receptor beta chains below come from one sample, sequenced in a study of T-cell memory formation after mild COVID-19. TCRdb recomputed calls from the 5' RACE reads with MiXCR, one row per CDR3 protein. The data show some 320,000 distinct CDR3 sequences, more than 13% seen once. Sequenced input: PBMCs or a T cell subset sorted from them (not recorded which). These receptor sequences come from a man between 18 and 29 years old who had mild COVID-19 (a few samples of this study predate the infection). Cell type and time point are not known.

The chain has TRBV20-1 and TRBJ2-2; perhaps D is TRBD1 or TRBD2 (5 bases each). The CDR3 loop spans 13 amino acids. The V and J ends lost 0 bases and 7 bases respectively, with 9 bases between them. CDR1 is DFQATT and CDR2 is SNEGSKA in the germline V gene (reference sequence). This CDR3 reads CSARDGAGGELFF. CDR3 coding DNA: TGCAGTGCTAGAGACGGGGCCGGCGGGGAGCTGTTTTTT.

The gene calls are TRBV7-9 and TRBJ1-1; D is perhaps TRBD1 (6 bases). Per germline, CDR1 SEHNR and CDR2 FQNEAQ (reference sequence). This CDR3 contains 14 residues. Trimming removed 4 bases from V and 4 bases from J, with 13 bases in between. This CDR3 is CASSYRVLGTEAFF. The CDR3 region has the DNA TGTGCCAGCAGCTACAGGGTTTTGGGCACTGAAGCTTTCTTT.

This clonotype was found many times. The V gene is TRBV20-1, the J gene TRBJ1-1; TRBD1 might be the D (5 bases). Germline V gives CDR1 DFQATT, CDR2 SNEGSKA (reference sequence). The CDR3 spans 16 residues. The ends were cut back, 3 bases at V and 1 base at J, with 18 bases in the middle. This CDR3 reads CSASWWGIRRNTEAFF. The CDR3 bases are TGCAGTGCTAGTTGGTGGGGGATTAGGAGGAACACTGAAGCTTTCTTT.

The chain couples TRBV6-2 or TRBV6-3 to TRBJ2-7; no clear D. Germline CDR1 MNHEY, CDR2 SVGEGT. The CDR3 extends over 13 amino acids. The germline V and J ends were trimmed by 6 bases and 2 bases, with 11 bases remaining between them. Written as DNA, the CDR3 is TGTGCCAGCAGGGATTTGGCCGCCTACGAGCAGTACTTC. Amino acid sequence: CASRDLAAYEQYF.

The rearrangement joins TRBV5-1 to TRBJ2-5, with 9 positions matching TRBD2. V was pared by 4 bases and J by 2 bases, with 3 bases of the junction left unmatched. This CDR3 is 14 amino acids long. Germline loops: CDR1 SGHRS, CDR2 YFSETQ. The CDR3 spells CASSAAGGQETQYF. The CDR3 bases are TGCGCCAGCAGCGCGGCGGGGGGGCAAGAGACCCAGTACTTC. Together with reference TRBV5-1 and TRBJ2-5, the CDR3 gives the full variable domain: KAGVTQTPRYLIKTRGQQVTLSCSPISGHRSVSWYQQTPGQGLQFLFEYFSETQRNKGNFPGRFSGRQFSNSRSEMNVSTLELGDSALYLCASSAAGGQETQYFGPGTRLLVL.

CDR3 DNA sequence: TGTGCCAGCAGCGCACCCCCCGGGAGGTCTGAAGCTTTCTTT. Translated, it gives CASSAPPGRSEAFF. The chain joins TRBV9 to TRBJ1-1; D unresolved. V gave up 3 bases and J gave up 6 bases, with 15 bases separating them. This CDR3 is built from 14 residues. Per germline, CDR1 SGDLS and CDR2 YYNGEE.

The gene calls are TRBV6-5 and TRBJ1-2; D is unclear. This CDR3 is 13 amino acids long. Trimming removed 6 bases from V and 4 bases from J, with 12 bases in between. Germline CDR1 MNHEY, CDR2 SVGAGI. CDR3 residues: CASRLAGSYGYTF. The CDR3 coding sequence is TGTGCCAGCAGGCTGGCGGGCAGCTATGGCTACACCTTC.

This clonotype was observed a handful of times. The chain joins TRBV15 to TRBJ2-3; D ambiguous. The CDR3 extends over 13 amino acids. Germline lookup yields CDR1 LNHNV and CDR2 YYDKDF (reference sequence). V gave up 5 bases and J gave up 4 bases, with 10 bases separating them. In nucleotides, the CDR3 is TGTGCCACCAGCCAGATGGGCTCAGATACGCAGTATTTT. It encodes CATSQMGSDTQYF.

Only a few counts were recorded for this clonotype. This chain joins TRBV4-1 and TRBJ2-1; 8 bases are shared with TRBD2. V trimming: 4 bases; J trimming: 5 bases; junction bases outside the gene matches: 7. CDR3 size: 15 residues. Germline V gene lookup returns CDR1 MGHRA and CDR2 YSYEKL. DNA of the CDR3: TGCGCCAGCAGCCGCACTGGCGGGGGGAACAATGAGCAGTTCTTC. Residues: CASSRTGGGNNEQFF.

The CDR3: CANPKDRGVNTGELFF. In nucleotides, the CDR3 is TGTGCCAACCCTAAGGACCGGGGGGTGAACACCGGGGAGCTGTTTTTT. The J gene is TRBJ2-2, the V gene TRBV7-9, with 7 bases matching TRBD2. The CDR3 contains 16 residues. V was pared by 10 bases and J by 1 base, with 12 bases of the junction left unmatched. CDR1 SEHNR and CDR2 FQNEAQ come from the germline V gene (reference sequence).

The rearrangement joins TRBV4-2 to TRBJ2-2, with D unclear. The CDR3 has 15 residues. The V gene lost 4 bases and the J gene lost 7 bases, with 16 bases spanning the gap. Germline loops: CDR1 LGHNA, CDR2 YNFKEQ. This CDR3 reads CASSPDQVESGELFF. For the CDR3, the DNA is TGTGCCAGCAGCCCCGATCAGGTTGAGAGCGGGGAGCTGTTTTTT.

This clonotype was counted between two and nine times. V gene TRBV6-6 combines with J gene TRBJ1-1; weak D call: TRBD1 (5 bases). This CDR3 is 15 amino acids long. Germline V CDR1 and CDR2: MNHNY, SVGAGI (reference sequence). The germline V and J ends were trimmed by 3 bases and 1 base, with 12 bases remaining between them. Written as DNA, the CDR3 is TGTGCCAGCAGTTATACTACGGGGCGGAACACTGAAGCTTTCTTT. It is translated as CASSYTTGRNTEAFF.

This clonotype was seen repeatedly, ten times or more. The chain couples TRBV5-1 to TRBJ1-2; D not resolved. The germline V and J ends were trimmed by 0 bases and 2 bases, with 5 bases remaining between them. Germline CDR1 and CDR2: SGHRS and YFSETQ. The CDR3 loop spans 13 amino acids. CDR3 residues: CASSLDQNYGYTF. The CDR3 DNA sequence: TGCGCCAGCAGCTTGGATCAAAACTATGGCTACACCTTC.

The rearrangement uses TRBV28 and TRBJ2-7, with 12 bases identical to TRBD1. The CDR3 has 14 amino acids. CDR1 is MDHEN, CDR2 SYDVKM, per germline. Germline trimming cut 6 bases from V and 7 bases from J; bases unmatched to any gene: 7. The CDR3 is CASRPGQGAVEQYV. For the CDR3, the DNA is TGTGCCAGCAGACCGGGACAGGGGGCTGTAGAGCAGTACGTC.

The chain uses TRBV4-3 and TRBJ2-2; D not certain. Between the trimmed V and J ends, which lost 0 bases and 3 bases, there was a span of 14 bases. The CDR3 extends over 17 amino acids. The germline V gene encodes CDR1 LGHNA and CDR2 YSLEER. This CDR3 reads CASSQDHSGSYTGELFF. The CDR3 coding sequence is TGCGCCAGCAGCCAAGATCACTCAGGCAGCTACACCGGGGAGCTGTTTTTT.

In this sample, this clonotype turned up many times. The gene calls are TRBV7-9 and TRBJ2-5, with D perhaps assigned TRBD1 or TRBD2 (5 bases each). CDR1 and CDR2 (germline): SEHNR, FQNEAQ (reference sequence). The CDR3 loop spans 14 amino acids. Trimming cost V 5 bases and J 5 bases, with 15 bases left between them. The chain's CDR3 is CASSPPQGAETQYF. The CDR3, as DNA: TGTGCCAGCAGCCCCCCCCAGGGAGCGGAGACCCAGTACTTC.

This chain links TRBV7-2 with TRBJ2-7, with D uncertain. Trimming took off 0 bases at V and 0 bases at J, with 9 bases between the two ends. Germline V gives CDR1 SGHTA, CDR2 FQGNSA. The CDR3 has 15 amino acids. The CDR3 spells CASSLAGFLSYEQYF. The CDR3 DNA reads as TGTGCCAGCAGCTTAGCGGGGTTTCTCTCCTACGAGCAGTACTTC.

The sample holds a few counts of this clonotype. The rearrangement links TRBV7-6 to TRBJ2-1; D is possibly TRBD2 (5 bases). The CDR3 is 14 amino acids. Germline loops: CDR1 SGHVS, CDR2 FNYEAQ. V was pared by 4 bases and J by 10 bases, with 17 bases between. The CDR3 DNA sequence: TGTGCCAGCAGCTCGGACCGCGGGCATCCCGAGCAGTTCTTC. Translated: CASSSDRGHPEQFF.

The chain has TRBV29-1 and TRBJ2-3; perhaps TRBD2 as D (5 bases). Between the trimmed V and J ends, which lost 6 bases and 4 bases, there was a span of 11 bases. Germline lookup yields CDR1 SQVTM and CDR2 ANQGSEA. The CDR3 sequence is 12 residues long. The CDR3 sequence: CSVDVGADTQYF. CDR3 nucleotide sequence: TGCAGCGTAGATGTCGGGGCAGATACGCAGTATTTT.

Points on this clonotype: Its ends do not fully match the called genes, so a read error is possible. The chain is built from TRBV7-2 and TRBJ2-6; D assignment may be TRBD1 or TRBD2 (5 bases each). CDR1 and CDR2 (germline): SGHTA, FQGNSA. This CDR3 contains 15 residues. This CDR3 is CASSLRGAGDNVLTF. The CDR3 DNA follows: TGTGCCAGCAGCCTGAGGGGTGCTGGGGACAACGTCCTGACTTTC.

The V and J genes are TRBV18 and TRBJ1-1, with D possibly being TRBD1 (5 bases). Per germline, CDR1 KGHSH and CDR2 LQKENI. Trimming took 2 bases from V and 1 from J, leaving 11 bases between them. The CDR3 covers 15 residues. The DNA of the CDR3 is TGTGCCAGCTCACCAAGGGGAGGATGGAACACTGAAGCTTTCTTT. This sequence encodes CASSPRGGWNTEAFF. Filled out from reference TRBV18 and TRBJ1-1, the complete variable domain reads NAGVMQNPRHLVRRRGQEARLRCSPMKGHSHVYWYRQLPEEGLKFMVYLQKENIIDESGMPKERFSAEFPKEGPSILRIQQVVRGDSAAYFCASSPRGGWNTEAFFGQGTRLTVV.

In this sample, this clonotype turned up a few times. The J gene is TRBJ2-3, the V gene TRBV7-9, with D uncertain. V was pared by 5 bases and J by 3 bases, with 21 bases between. The CDR3 has 17 residues. Germline-derived CDR1 and CDR2 are SEHNR and FQNEAQ (reference sequence). The CDR3 DNA is TGTGCCAGCAGCACCCGAGCCCCAGGCGTTTCGACAGATACGCAGTATTTT. Its translation: CASSTRAPGVSTDTQYF.

The sample holds a few counts of this clonotype. The chain combines TRBV6-1 with TRBJ1-2; D is uncertain. Trimming removed 4 bases at V and 6 bases at J, with 12 bases between. This CDR3 region has 13 residues. Germline CDR1 is MNHNS and CDR2 is SASEGT. The CDR3 reads CASSVTRMNGYTF. The CDR3 DNA follows: TGTGCCAGCAGTGTGACACGGATGAATGGCTACACCTTC.

This clonotype has just a few counts. The V call is TRBV7-6, the J call TRBJ1-6; TRBD1 matches at 7 bases. Germline loops: CDR1 SGHVS, CDR2 FNYEAQ. The junction had 4 bases not matched to a gene; V was cut back by 1 base and J by 7 bases. The CDR3 runs 15 residues. CDR3 nucleotide sequence: TGTGCCAGCAGCTTAGAGACAGGGTGGAATTCACCCCTCCACTTT. Protein: CASSLETGWNSPLHF. The full variable domain, rest sourced from reference TRBV7-6 and TRBJ1-6, is GAGVSQSPRYKVTKRGQDVALRCDPISGHVSLYWYRQALGQGPEFLTYFNYEAQQDKSGLPNDRFSAERPEGSISTLTIQRTEQRDSAMYRCASSLETGWNSPLHFGNGTRLTVT.

This rearrangement joins TRBV4-1 to TRBJ1-1; possible D gene TRBD1, 5 bases. Germline values: CDR1 MGHRA, CDR2 YSYEKL. V was trimmed by 4 bases and J by 2 bases, leaving 11 bases between them. The CDR3 extends over 14 amino acids. The CDR3 region is CASSREGINTEAFF. The CDR3 coding sequence is TGCGCCAGCAGCCGAGAGGGGATTAACACTGAAGCTTTCTTT.

A single count supports this clonotype. The chain employs TRBV6-5 and TRBJ1-2, with D perhaps TRBD1 (6 bases). Germline CDR1 is MNHEY and CDR2 is SVGAGI. The CDR3 has 14 residues. Between the trimmed V and J ends, which lost 6 bases and 5 bases, there was a span of 16 bases. CDR3 protein: CASRSGTRAYGYTF. The CDR3 DNA is TGTGCCAGCAGGTCCGGGACACGGGCGTATGGCTACACCTTC.

The chain joins TRBV7-6 to TRBJ2-3, with D perhaps TRBD2 (7 bases). This CDR3 spans 16 amino acids. Looked up from germline, CDR1 is SGHVS and CDR2 is FNYEAQ. Trimming stripped 4 bases from V and 2 bases from J, with 16 bases between. DNA of the CDR3: TGTGCCAGCAGCTCCCGGGCGGGGGCTCACACAGATACGCAGTATTTT. Translated, it gives CASSSRAGAHTDTQYF.

This rearrangement joins TRBV9 to TRBJ1-6; D uncertain. From germline, CDR1 is SGDLS and CDR2 YYNGEE. The CDR3 is 15 residues long. V lost 3 bases to trimming and J lost 10 bases, with 17 bases between them. The CDR3 DNA sequence: TGTGCCAGCAGCGGTGACGTAGGACTTCACTCACCCCTCCACTTT. This encodes CASSGDVGLHSPLHF.

This rearrangement joins TRBV20-1 to TRBJ2-2; D gene uncertain. V dropped 0 bases and J dropped 1 base, with 6 bases sitting between them. Germline loops: CDR1 DFQATT, CDR2 SNEGSKA (reference sequence). The CDR3 runs to 14 residues. The CDR3: CSARDTQNTGELFF. The CDR3 bases are TGCAGTGCTAGAGATACCCAGAACACCGGGGAGCTGTTTTTT.

This clonotype was seen just once. This chain links TRBV13 with TRBJ2-7, with D maybe TRBD1 (5 bases). CDR1 PRHDT and CDR2 FYEKMQ come from the germline V gene (reference sequence). Trimming left V 2 bases short and J 6 bases short, with 8 bases between. This CDR3 is 12 amino acids long. The CDR3 loop reads CASSLQGSEQYV. CDR3 nucleotides: TGTGCCAGCAGCTTACAGGGTTCCGAGCAGTACGTC.